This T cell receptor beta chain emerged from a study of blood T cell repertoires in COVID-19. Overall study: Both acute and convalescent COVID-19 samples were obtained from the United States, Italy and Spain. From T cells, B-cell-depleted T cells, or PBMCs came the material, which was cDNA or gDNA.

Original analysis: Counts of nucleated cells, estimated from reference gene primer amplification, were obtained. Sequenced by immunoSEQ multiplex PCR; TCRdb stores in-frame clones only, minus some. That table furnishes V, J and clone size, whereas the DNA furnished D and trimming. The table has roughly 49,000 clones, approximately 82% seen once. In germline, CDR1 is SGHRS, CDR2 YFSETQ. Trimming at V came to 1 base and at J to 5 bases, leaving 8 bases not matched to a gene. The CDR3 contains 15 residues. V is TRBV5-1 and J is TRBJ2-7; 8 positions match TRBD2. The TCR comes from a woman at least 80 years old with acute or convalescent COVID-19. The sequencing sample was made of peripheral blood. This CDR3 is CASSLLPGGDHEQYF. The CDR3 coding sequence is TGCGCCAGCAGCTTGTTACCGGGGGGGGACCACGAGCAGTACTTC.